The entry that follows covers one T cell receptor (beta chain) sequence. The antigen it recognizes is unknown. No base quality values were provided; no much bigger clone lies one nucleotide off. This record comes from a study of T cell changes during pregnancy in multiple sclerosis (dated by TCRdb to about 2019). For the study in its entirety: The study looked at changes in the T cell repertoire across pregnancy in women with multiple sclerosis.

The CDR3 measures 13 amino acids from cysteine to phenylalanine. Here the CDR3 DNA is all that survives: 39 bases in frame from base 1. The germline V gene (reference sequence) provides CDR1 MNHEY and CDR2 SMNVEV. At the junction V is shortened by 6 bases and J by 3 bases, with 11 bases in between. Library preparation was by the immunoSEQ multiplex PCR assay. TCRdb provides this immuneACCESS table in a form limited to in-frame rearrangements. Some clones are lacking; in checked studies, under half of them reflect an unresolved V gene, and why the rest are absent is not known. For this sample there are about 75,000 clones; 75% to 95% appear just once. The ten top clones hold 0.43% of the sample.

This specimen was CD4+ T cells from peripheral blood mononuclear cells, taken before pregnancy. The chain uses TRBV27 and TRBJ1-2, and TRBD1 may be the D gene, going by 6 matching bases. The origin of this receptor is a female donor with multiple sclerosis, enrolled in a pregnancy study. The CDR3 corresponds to CASRPSGDYGYTF. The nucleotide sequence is TGTGCCAGCAGACCATCAGGGGACTATGGCTACACCTTC.